This T cell receptor (beta chain) was sequenced in a study of cytomegalovirus exposure and HLA in healthy donors. Whole-study context: Early released data had tens of millions of unique TCRs, all coming from HLA-typed donors.

Regarding this clone: As yet, its antigen is unknown.

The donors comprised healthy bone marrow donors. CDR1 is SGHDT, CDR2 YYEEEE, per germline. The ends were cut back, 0 bases at V and 7 bases at J, with 23 bases in the middle. The CDR3 is 17 amino acids. Whole-study findings and limits: In a later analysis, TCR beta V- and J-gene trimming showed a link to a missense DCLRE1C variant.

In the PCR, 60 Vbeta and 13 Jbeta primers were used. Libraries were prepared by immunoSEQ multiplex PCR; TCRdb keeps only in-frame clonotypes and omits some of them. Its table records 150,000 to 200,000 clones. Input material: PBMCs. The V call is TRBV5-6, the J call TRBJ2-7; a weak D match, TRBD1 (6 bases). The TCR sequence derives from a woman younger than 35 in good health and CMV-seropositive. The CDR3 sequence: CASSLAARTGYSTEQYF. The CDR3 DNA reads TGTGCCAGCAGCTTGGCTGCTCGAACAGGGTACTCTACGGAGCAGTACTTC.